The T cell receptor (beta chain) described here comes from a study of blood T cell repertoires in COVID-19. Study as a whole: The samples span acute and convalescent COVID-19 from the United States, Italy and Spain. In each case, the material was cDNA or gDNA derived from T cells, B-cell-depleted T cells, or PBMCs.

From germline, CDR1 is MNHNY and CDR2 SVGAGI (reference sequence). The CDR3 spans 15 residues. V lost 0 bases, J lost 5 bases, and 13 bases lay in between. Followed longitudinally, the Seattle patients had been enrolled during active infection. Profiling relied on immunoSEQ multiplex PCR, and the TCRdb table lists in-frame clones only, not all of them. The sample holds 300,000 to 450,000 clones; more than 70% are singletons and the top ten take around 3%. The chain joins TRBV6-6 to TRBJ1-2; D is possibly TRBD1 (5 bases). Sample: peripheral blood. The TCR was taken from a woman aged 25 to 39 with COVID-19, enrolled during active disease. The CDR3 sequence is CASSYSEGPAYGYTF. CDR3 sequence (DNA): TGTGCCAGCAGTTACTCGGAGGGACCAGCATATGGCTACACCTTC.